The 4 T cell receptor beta chains below come from one sample, sequenced in a study of blood T cell repertoires in COVID-19. Produced via immunoSEQ multiplex PCR; TCRdb's table is partial and in-frame only. The sample lists 440,000 or so clones, 75% to 90% occurring once. The sample consisted of peripheral blood. The origin of the receptors is a woman in her forties with COVID-19, enrolled during active disease.

The V gene is TRBV28, the J gene TRBJ2-3; 7 nucleotides align to TRBD1. The CDR3 is made up of 14 amino acids. Germline trimming cut 7 bases from V and 3 bases from J; bases unmatched to any gene: 7. Looked up from germline, CDR1 is MDHEN and CDR2 is SYDVKM. The CDR3 sequence: CASTTTGDTDTQYF. The CDR3, as DNA: TGTGCCAGCACCACAACAGGGGATACAGATACGCAGTATTTT. The full variable domain, in which reference TRBV28 and TRBJ2-3 provide the parts outside the CDR3, is DVKVTQSSRYLVKRTGEKVFLECVQDMDHENMFWYRQDPGLGLRLIYFSYDVKMKEKGDIPEGYSVSREKKERFSLILESASTNQTSMYLCASTTTGDTDTQYFGPGTRLTVL.

This chain links TRBV4-2 with TRBJ2-7; no clear D. Germline-derived CDR1 and CDR2 are LGHNA and YNFKEQ. The CDR3 has 12 amino acids. Between the trimmed V and J ends, which lost 5 bases and 0 bases, there was a span of 5 bases. The CDR3 spells CASSSSSYEQYF. Written as DNA, the CDR3 is TGTGCCAGCAGCTCTAGCTCCTACGAGCAGTACTTC.

This chain uses TRBV9 with TRBJ1-5; possible D gene TRBD1, 6 bases. This CDR3 is built from 15 residues. V lost 0 bases and J lost 4, with 11 bases in between. Germline V gives CDR1 SGDLS, CDR2 YYNGEE. CDR3 bases: TGTGCCAGCAGCGTAGCTCCCGGACAGAATCAGCCCCAGCATTTT. This sequence encodes CASSVAPGQNQPQHF.

The chain links TRBV28 to TRBJ2-5, with D hard to call. The CDR3 totals 13 residues. Deletions cut 4 bases from V and 2 bases from J, with 8 bases between. Germline loops: CDR1 MDHEN, CDR2 SYDVKM. The CDR3 sequence is CASSSPGQETQYF. As DNA, the CDR3 is TGTGCCAGCAGTTCCCCCGGGCAAGAGACCCAGTACTTC.